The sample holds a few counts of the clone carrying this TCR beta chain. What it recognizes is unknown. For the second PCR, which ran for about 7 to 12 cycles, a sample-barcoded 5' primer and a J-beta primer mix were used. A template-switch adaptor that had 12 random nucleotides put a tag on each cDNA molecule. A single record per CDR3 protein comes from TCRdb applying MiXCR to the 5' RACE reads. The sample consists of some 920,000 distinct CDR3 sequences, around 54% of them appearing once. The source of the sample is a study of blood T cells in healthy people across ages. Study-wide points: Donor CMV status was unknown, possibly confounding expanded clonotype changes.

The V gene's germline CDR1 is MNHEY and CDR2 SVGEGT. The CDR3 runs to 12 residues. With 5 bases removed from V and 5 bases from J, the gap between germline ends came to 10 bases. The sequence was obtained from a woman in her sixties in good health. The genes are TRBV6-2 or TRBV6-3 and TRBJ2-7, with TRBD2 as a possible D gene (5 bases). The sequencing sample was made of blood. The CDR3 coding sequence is TGTGCCAGCAGTCAAGAGGGCAACGAGCAGTACTTC. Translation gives CASSQEGNEQYF.